The sequence of this TCR beta chain was determined in a study of blood T cell repertoires in COVID-19. This clone appeared a few times. Only in-frame clones appear in the TCRdb table, and some are missing; sequencing was by immunoSEQ multiplex PCR. The sample holds around 130,000 clones, about 80% seen once. The TCR comes from a woman aged 55-70 years with acute or convalescent COVID-19. Material: peripheral blood.

Written as DNA, the CDR3 is TGTGCCTGGAGTGGACTGGGACAAATCAATTCACCCCTCCACTTT. As protein: CAWSGLGQINSPLHF. The chain uses TRBV30 and TRBJ1-6; weak D call: TRBD1 (6 bases). CDR3 size: 15 residues. V lost 1 base, J lost 7 bases, and 14 bases lay in between. In germline, CDR1 is GTSNPN, CDR2 SVGIG (reference sequence).